This record looks at one TCR beta chain sequence and its context. The antigen is not known. This sample was taken from a study of cytomegalovirus exposure and HLA in healthy donors. The overall study: Falling in the Caucasian-associated ancestry cluster were approximately 84% of approximately 400 genotyped donors. The study's findings and limits: Despite most TCR sequences being rare, some public TCRs occurred in many donors.

The germline CDR1 and CDR2 sequences are MNHEY and SMNVEV (reference sequence). V lost 5 bases and J lost 8; bases outside the gene matches: 12. The CDR3 sequence is 16 residues long. 13 Jbeta primers and 60 Vbeta primers were used for the PCR. Profiling relied on immunoSEQ multiplex PCR, and the TCRdb table lists in-frame clones only, not all of them. The table lists about 41,000 clones, with more than 5.5% in the top ten. The source is a man between 25 and 39 years old in good health and CMV-seronegative. The chain employs TRBV27 and TRBJ1-5; the match to TRBD1 covers 10 bases. The sample was PBMCs. CDR3 DNA: TGTGCCAGCAGTGAAGCCGGGACAGGGGTCTTGGAGCCCCAGCATTTT. Protein sequence: CASSEAGTGVLEPQHF.